The clone carrying this T cell receptor beta chain was counted only a few times. The target antigen is unknown. The data originate from a study of identical twins. The study, taken as a whole, reports: Memory repertoires lacked the insertion deficit that abundant cord blood beta clonotypes showed. The authors noted that invariant MAIT and iNKT cells could partly confound zero-insertion analyses.

Trimming took off 4 bases at V and 0 bases at J, with 15 bases between the two ends. This CDR3 is built from 17 residues. Per germline, CDR1 PRHDT and CDR2 FYEKMQ (reference sequence). It was template switching that added a universal primer site, and there were unique molecular identifiers on the cDNA. Each CDR3 protein is one row after TCRdb ran MiXCR on the 5' RACE reads. The table has 1.5 million or so distinct CDR3 sequences, about 30% seen once. This TCR was recovered from a newborn girl in good health. This chain connects TRBV13 to TRBJ1-4, with a weak D call TRBD1 (5 bases). What was sequenced was cord blood. The CDR3 sequence is CASSCCRDRATNEKLFF. The CDR3 region has the DNA TGTGCCAGCAGCTGCTGTAGAGACAGAGCAACTAATGAAAAACTGTTTTTT.